This T cell receptor beta chain was captured in a study of cytomegalovirus exposure and HLA in healthy donors. Findings and limits, study-wide: Reports showed the classifier diagnosing cytomegalovirus status with high specificity and sensitivity.

It was the 120-subject validation cohort, separate from the approximately 620-subject first cohort, to which the donors belonged. Trimming took 0 bases from V and 4 from J, leaving 11 bases between them. The CDR3 consists of 15 residues. Germline loops: CDR1 SGHVS, CDR2 FNYEAQ. Comment on this clone: The antigen is not known.

Libraries were prepared by immunoSEQ multiplex PCR; TCRdb keeps only in-frame clonotypes and omits some of them. The sample has 300,000 or so clones; roughly 90% are singletons. Sequencing input: PBMCs. This clonotype was sampled from a man aged 25-45 years in good health and CMV-seronegative. V usage is TRBV7-6 and J usage is TRBJ2-3, with D unresolved. CDR3 in amino acids: CASSLAPTRPDTQYF. For the CDR3, the DNA is TGTGCCAGCAGCTTAGCCCCCACCAGGCCAGATACGCAGTATTTT. Variable domain in full (rest from reference TRBV7-6 and TRBJ2-3): GAGVSQSPRYKVTKRGQDVALRCDPISGHVSLYWYRQALGQGPEFLTYFNYEAQQDKSGLPNDRFSAERPEGSISTLTIQRTEQRDSAMYRCASSLAPTRPDTQYFGPGTRLTVL.